Presented here are 10 T cell receptor beta chains from one specimen sequenced in a study of cytomegalovirus exposure and HLA in healthy donors (dated by TCRdb to the late 2010s). Libraries came from the immunoSEQ multiplex PCR assay. This is the immuneACCESS table as TCRdb keeps it, with only in-frame sequences that have V and J called. A part of the clones is gone; compared with another copy, unresolved V genes explain less than half, and the rest is unexplained. Across this sample there are approximately 160,000 clones, with 70% to 90% seen only once. Of the sample, 2% to 2.5% falls within the top ten clones. The sample consisted of PBMCs. The source is a man aged 30 to 39 in good health and CMV-seropositive.

The chain couples TRBV14 to TRBJ2-4; tentatively, D is TRBD2 (7 bases). CDR1 and CDR2 (germline): SGHDN, FVKESK. V gave up 1 base and J gave up 6 bases, with 16 bases separating them. This CDR3 is built from 16 residues. CDR3 DNA: TGTGCCAGCAGCCAAGGATGGGGGGGCGCGGGAAACATTCAGTACTTC. Residues: CASSQGWGGAGNIQYF.

J is TRBJ2-1 and V is TRBV4-3; 9 nucleotides align to TRBD2. After removal of 2 bases from V and 7 bases from J, the junction contained 12 bases not matched to a gene. Germline V gives CDR1 LGHNA, CDR2 YSLEER. CDR3 length: 17 amino acids. The CDR3 DNA reads as TGCGCCAGCAGCCAATTTTCCCCGCGGGGGGGCTTTAATGAGCAGTTCTTC. Its protein product is CASSQFSPRGGFNEQFF.

The chain links TRBV27 to TRBJ1-4; 9 bases agree with TRBD1. Germline CDR1 and CDR2: MNHEY and SMNVEV (reference sequence). There are 16 residues in the CDR3. V gave up 5 bases and J gave up 5 bases; unmatched junction bases: 9. CDR3 DNA: TGTGCCAGCAGTCCAAGAAACAGGGGGCTCAATGAAAAACTGTTTTTT. Translating gives CASSPRNRGLNEKLFF.

The gene calls are TRBV14 and TRBJ1-6; D possibly corresponds to TRBD1 (5 bases). Germline V lookup: CDR1 SGHDN, CDR2 FVKESK. V was trimmed by 0 bases and J by 6 bases, leaving 12 bases between them. This CDR3 is built from 16 residues. The DNA of the CDR3 is TGTGCCAGCAGCCAAGATCGGGGGATCATTAATTCACCCCTCCACTTT. Amino acid sequence: CASSQDRGIINSPLHF.

The chain joins TRBV10-3 to TRBJ2-1, with D perhaps matching TRBD2 (7 bases). Germline-derived CDR1 and CDR2 are ENHRY and SYGVKD. This CDR3 region has 15 residues. The V end was cut by 3 bases, the J end by 7 bases, with 16 bases between. The CDR3 sequence is CAISDMGGGRNEQFF. The CDR3 DNA sequence: TGTGCCATCAGTGATATGGGGGGGGGCCGGAATGAGCAGTTCTTC.

This clone has only one observation. V gene TRBV2 combines with J gene TRBJ2-1; TRBD2 might be the D (7 bases). Per germline, CDR1 SNHLY and CDR2 FYNNEI. V was trimmed by 6 bases and J by 2 bases, leaving 14 bases between them. CDR3 length: 15 residues. CDR3 DNA: TGTGCCAGCAGGCCCCGGGGGGCTGCCTACAATGAGCAGTTCTTC. This sequence encodes CASRPRGAAYNEQFF.

In its sample, this clone was seen a few times. This chain connects TRBV19 to TRBJ2-2; D is unclear. V gave up 5 bases and J gave up 1 base, with 11 bases separating them. The CDR3 is made up of 15 amino acids. Per germline, CDR1 LNHDA and CDR2 SQIVND (reference sequence). In nucleotides, the CDR3 is TGTGCCAGTAGTTTGCGACTCGAGAACACCGGGGAGCTGTTTTTT. Its protein is CASSLRLENTGELFF.

The rearrangement uses TRBV2 and TRBJ2-7; tentatively, D is TRBD2 (6 bases). Germline lookup yields CDR1 SNHLY and CDR2 FYNNEI. The germline V and J ends were trimmed by 0 bases and 2 bases, with 11 bases remaining between them. This CDR3 region has 15 residues. CDR3 protein: CASSEAGTATYEQYF. CDR3 nucleotide sequence: TGTGCCAGCAGTGAAGCAGGGACTGCTACCTACGAGCAGTACTTC.

This rearrangement joins TRBV9 to TRBJ1-1; tentatively, D is TRBD1 (5 bases). Germline V lookup: CDR1 SGDLS, CDR2 YYNGEE. The length of the CDR3 is 13 residues. Trimming left V 0 bases short and J 11 bases short, with 14 bases between. The CDR3 loop reads CASSVGFGGEAFF. The DNA of the CDR3 is TGTGCCAGCAGCGTAGGATTCGGGGGTGAGGCTTTCTTT.

The chain is built from TRBV5-1 and TRBJ1-1, with D maybe TRBD1 (5 bases). The CDR3 is 13 residues long. V was shortened by 4 bases and J by 6 bases, with 13 bases between the two germline ends. Per the germline V gene, CDR1 is SGHRS and CDR2 is YFSETQ. DNA for the CDR3: TGCGCCAGCAGCGGCGACAGTAGGGCTGAAGCTTTCTTT. Residues: CASSGDSRAEAFF.